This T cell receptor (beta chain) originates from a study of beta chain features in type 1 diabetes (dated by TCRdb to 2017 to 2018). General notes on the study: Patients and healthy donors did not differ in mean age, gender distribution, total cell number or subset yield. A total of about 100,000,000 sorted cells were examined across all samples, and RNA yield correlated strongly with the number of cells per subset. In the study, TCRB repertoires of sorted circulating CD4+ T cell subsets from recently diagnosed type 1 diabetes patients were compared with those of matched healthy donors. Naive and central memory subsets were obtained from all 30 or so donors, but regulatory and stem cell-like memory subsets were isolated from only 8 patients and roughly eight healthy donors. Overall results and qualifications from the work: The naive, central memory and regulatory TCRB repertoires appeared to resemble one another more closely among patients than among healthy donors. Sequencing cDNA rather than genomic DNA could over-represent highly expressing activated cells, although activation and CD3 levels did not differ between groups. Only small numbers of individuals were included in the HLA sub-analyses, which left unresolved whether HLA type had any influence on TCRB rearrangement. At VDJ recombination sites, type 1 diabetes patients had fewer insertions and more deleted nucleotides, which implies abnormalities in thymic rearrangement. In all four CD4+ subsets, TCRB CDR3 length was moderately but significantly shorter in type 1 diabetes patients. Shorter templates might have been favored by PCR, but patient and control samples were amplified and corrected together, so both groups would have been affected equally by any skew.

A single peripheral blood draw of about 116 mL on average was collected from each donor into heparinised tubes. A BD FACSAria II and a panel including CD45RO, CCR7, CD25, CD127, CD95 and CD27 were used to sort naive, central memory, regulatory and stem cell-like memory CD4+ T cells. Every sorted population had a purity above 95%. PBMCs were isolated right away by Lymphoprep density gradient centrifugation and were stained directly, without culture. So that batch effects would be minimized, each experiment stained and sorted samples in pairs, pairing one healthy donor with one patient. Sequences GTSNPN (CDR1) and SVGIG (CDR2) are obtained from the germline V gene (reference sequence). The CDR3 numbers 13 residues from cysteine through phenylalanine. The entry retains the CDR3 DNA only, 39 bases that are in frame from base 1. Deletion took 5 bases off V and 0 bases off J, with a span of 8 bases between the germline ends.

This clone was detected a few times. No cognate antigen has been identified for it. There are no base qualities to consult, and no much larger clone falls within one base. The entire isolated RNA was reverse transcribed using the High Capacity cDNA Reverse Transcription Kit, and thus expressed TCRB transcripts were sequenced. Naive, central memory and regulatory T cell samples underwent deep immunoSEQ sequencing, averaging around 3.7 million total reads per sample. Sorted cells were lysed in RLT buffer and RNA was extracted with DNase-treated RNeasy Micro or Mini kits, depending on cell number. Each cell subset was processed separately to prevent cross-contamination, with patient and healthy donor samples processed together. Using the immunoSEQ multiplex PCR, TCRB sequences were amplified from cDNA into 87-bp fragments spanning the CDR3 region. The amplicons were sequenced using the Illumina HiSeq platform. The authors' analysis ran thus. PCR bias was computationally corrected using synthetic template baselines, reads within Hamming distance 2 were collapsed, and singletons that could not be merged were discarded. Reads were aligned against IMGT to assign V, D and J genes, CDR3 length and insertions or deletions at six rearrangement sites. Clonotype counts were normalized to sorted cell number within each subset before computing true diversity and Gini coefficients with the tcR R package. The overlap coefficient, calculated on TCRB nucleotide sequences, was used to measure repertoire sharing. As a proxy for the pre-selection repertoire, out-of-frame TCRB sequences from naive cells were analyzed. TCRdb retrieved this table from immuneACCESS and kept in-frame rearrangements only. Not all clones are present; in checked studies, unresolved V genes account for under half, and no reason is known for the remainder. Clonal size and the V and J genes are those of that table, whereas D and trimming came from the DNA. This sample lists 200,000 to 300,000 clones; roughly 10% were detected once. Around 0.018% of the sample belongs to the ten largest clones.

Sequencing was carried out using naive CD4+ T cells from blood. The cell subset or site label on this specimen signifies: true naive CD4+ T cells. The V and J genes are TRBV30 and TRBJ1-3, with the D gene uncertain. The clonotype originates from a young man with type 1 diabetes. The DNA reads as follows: TGTGCCTGGCGTATAGTCTCTGGAAACACCATATATTTT. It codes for CAWRIVSGNTIYF.